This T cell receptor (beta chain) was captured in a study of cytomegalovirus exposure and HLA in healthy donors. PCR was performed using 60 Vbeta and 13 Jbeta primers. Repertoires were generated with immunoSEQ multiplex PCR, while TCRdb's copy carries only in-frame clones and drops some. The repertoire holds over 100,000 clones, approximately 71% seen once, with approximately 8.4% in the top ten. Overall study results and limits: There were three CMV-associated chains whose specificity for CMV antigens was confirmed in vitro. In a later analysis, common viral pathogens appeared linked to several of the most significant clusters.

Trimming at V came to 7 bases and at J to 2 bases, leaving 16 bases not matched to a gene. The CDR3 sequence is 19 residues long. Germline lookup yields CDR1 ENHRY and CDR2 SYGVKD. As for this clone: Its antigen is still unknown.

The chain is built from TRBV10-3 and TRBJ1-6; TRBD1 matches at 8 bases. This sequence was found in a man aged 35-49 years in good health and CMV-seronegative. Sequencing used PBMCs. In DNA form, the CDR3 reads TGTGCCATCATCGACCTGGGAGCGGGACAGGAAGCCTATAATTCACCCCTCCACTTT. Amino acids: CAIIDLGAGQEAYNSPLHF.